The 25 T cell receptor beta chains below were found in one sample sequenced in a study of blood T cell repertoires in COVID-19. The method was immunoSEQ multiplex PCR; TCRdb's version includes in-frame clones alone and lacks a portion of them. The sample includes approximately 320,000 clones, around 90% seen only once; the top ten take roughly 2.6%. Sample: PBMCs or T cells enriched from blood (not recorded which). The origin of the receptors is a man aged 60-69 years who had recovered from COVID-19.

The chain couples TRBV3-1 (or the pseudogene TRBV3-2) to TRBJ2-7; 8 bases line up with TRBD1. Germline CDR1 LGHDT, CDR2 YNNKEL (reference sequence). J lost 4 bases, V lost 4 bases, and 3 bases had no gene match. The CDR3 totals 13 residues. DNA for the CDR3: TGTGCCAGCAGCCGCGGACAGGGTTACGAGCAGTACTTC. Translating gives CASSRGQGYEQYF.

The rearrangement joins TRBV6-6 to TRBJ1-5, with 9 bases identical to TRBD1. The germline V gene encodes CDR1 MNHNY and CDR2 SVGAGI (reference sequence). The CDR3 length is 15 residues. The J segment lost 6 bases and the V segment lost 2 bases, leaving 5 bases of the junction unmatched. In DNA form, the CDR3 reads TGTGCCAGCAGTTACCGGGACAGGGCCCGTCAGCCCCAGCATTTT. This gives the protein CASSYRDRARQPQHF.

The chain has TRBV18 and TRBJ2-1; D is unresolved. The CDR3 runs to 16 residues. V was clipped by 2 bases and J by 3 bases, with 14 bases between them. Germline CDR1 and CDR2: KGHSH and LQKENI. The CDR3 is CASSPSPKLHYNEQFF. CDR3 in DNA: TGTGCCAGCTCACCATCCCCGAAGTTACACTACAATGAGCAGTTCTTC.

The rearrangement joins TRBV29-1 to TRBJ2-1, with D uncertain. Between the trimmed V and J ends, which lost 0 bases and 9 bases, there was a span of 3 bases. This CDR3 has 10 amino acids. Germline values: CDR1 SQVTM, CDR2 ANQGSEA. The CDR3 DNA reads TGCAGCGTTGAAGAAGCTGAGCAGTTCTTC. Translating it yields CSVEEAEQFF.

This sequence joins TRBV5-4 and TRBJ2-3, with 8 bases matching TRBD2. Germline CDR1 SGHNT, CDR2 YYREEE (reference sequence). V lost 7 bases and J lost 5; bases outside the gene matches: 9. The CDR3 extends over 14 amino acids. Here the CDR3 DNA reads TGTGCCAGCGACGCGGGGGGCGGGGTAGATACGCAGTATTTT. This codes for CASDAGGGVDTQYF.

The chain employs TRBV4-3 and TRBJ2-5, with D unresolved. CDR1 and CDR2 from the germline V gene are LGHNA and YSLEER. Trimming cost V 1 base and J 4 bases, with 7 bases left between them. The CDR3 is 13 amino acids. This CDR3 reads CASSQASGETQYF. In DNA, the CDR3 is TGCGCCAGCAGCCAAGCGTCAGGAGAGACCCAGTACTTC.

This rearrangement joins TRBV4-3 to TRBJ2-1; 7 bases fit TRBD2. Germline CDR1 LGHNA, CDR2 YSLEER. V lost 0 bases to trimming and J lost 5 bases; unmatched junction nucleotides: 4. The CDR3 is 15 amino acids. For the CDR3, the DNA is TGCGCCAGCAGCCAAGATTTGCGGGGGAACAATGAGCAGTTCTTC. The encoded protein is CASSQDLRGNNEQFF.

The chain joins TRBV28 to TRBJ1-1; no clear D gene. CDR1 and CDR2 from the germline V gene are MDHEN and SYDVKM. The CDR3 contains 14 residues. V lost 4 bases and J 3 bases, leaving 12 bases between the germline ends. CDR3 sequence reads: CASSYMGVYTEAFF. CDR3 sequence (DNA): TGTGCCAGCAGTTATATGGGAGTGTACACTGAAGCTTTCTTT.

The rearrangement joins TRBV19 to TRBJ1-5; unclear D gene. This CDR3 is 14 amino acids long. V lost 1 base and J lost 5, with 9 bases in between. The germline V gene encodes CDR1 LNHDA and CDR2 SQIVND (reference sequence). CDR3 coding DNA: TGTGCCAGTAGTATAGCGGTGATCGATCAGCCCCAGCATTTT. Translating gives CASSIAVIDQPQHF.

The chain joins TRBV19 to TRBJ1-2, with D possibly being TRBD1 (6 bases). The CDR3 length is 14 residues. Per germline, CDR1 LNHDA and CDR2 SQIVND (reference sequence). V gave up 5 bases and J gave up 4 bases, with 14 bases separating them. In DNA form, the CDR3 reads TGTGCCAGTAGTGTGGACAGACGTATCTATGGCTACACCTTC. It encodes CASSVDRRIYGYTF.

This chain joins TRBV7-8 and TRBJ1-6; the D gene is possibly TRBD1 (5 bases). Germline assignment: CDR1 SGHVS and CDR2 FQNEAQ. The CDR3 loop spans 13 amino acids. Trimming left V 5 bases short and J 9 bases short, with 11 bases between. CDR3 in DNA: TGTGCCAGCAGCCCGGGGGAAGCTTCACCCCTCCACTTT. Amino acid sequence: CASSPGEASPLHF.

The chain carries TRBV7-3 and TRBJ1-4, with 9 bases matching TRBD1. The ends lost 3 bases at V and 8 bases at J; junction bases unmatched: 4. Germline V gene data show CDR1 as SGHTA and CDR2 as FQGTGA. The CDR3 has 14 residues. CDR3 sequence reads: CASSFYRGREKLFF. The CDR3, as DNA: TGTGCCAGCAGCTTTTACAGGGGGCGGGAAAAACTGTTTTTT.

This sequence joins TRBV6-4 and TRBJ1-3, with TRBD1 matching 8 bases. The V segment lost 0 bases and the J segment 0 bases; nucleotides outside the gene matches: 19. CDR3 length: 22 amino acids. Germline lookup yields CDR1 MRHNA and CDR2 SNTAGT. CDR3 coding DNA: TGTGCCAGCAGTGACTCAAGGAGTCTGGACAGGGAGCAAGACTTCTCTGGAAACACCATATATTTT. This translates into CASSDSRSLDREQDFSGNTIYF.

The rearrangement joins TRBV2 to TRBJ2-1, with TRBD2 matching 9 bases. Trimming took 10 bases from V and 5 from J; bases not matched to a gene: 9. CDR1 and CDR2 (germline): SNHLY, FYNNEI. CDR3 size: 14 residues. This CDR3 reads CATRRAGGNNEQFF. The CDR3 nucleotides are TGTGCCACTCGACGAGCGGGGGGTAACAATGAGCAGTTCTTC.

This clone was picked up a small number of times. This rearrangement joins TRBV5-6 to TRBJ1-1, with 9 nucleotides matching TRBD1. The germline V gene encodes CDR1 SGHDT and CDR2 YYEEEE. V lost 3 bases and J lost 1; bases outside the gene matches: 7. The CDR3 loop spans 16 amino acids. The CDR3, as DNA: TGTGCCAGCAGCTGGGGACCGACAGGGGGGAACACTGAAGCTTTCTTT. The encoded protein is CASSWGPTGGNTEAFF.

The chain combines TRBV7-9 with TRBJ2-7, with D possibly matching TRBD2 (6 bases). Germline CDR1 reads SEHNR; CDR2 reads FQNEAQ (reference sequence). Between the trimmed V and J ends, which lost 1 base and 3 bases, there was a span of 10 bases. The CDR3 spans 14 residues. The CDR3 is CASSLGGGIYEQYF. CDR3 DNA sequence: TGTGCCAGCAGCTTAGGCGGAGGGATCTACGAGCAGTACTTC. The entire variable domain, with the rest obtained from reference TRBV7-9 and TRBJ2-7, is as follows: DTGVSQNPRHKITKRGQNVTFRCDPISEHNRLYWYRQTLGQGPEFLTYFQNEAQLEKSRLLSDRFSAERPKGSFSTLEIQRTEQGDSAMYLCASSLGGGIYEQYFGPGTRLTVT.

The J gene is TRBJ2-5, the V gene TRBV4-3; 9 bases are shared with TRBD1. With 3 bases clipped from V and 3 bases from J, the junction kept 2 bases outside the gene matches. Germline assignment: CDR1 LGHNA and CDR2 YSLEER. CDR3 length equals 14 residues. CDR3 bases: TGCGCCAGCAGCCAGGACAGGGGAAAAGAGACCCAGTACTTC. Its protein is CASSQDRGKETQYF.

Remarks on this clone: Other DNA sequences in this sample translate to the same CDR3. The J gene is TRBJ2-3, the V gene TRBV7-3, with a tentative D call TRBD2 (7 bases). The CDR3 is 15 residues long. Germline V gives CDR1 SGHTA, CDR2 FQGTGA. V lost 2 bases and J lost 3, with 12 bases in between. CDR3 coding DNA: TGTGCCAGCAGCTTATCGGGGGGCCGGACAGATACGCAGTATTTT. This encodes CASSLSGGRTDTQYF.

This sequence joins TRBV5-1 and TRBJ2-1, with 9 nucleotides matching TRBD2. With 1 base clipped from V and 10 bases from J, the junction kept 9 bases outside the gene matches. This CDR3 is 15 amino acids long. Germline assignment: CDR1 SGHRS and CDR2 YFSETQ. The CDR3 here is CASSLSSGRGNEQFF. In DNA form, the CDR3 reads TGCGCCAGCAGCTTGAGTAGCGGGAGAGGAAACGAGCAGTTCTTC.

CDR3 sequence (DNA): TGTGCCAGCAGTTACCGACGGACTTTTAGCACAGATACGCAGTATTTT. It yields the protein CASSYRRTFSTDTQYF. The rearrangement links TRBV6-2 or TRBV6-3 to TRBJ2-3; weak D call: TRBD2 (5 bases). V was trimmed by 2 bases and J by 0 bases, leaving 12 bases between them. This CDR3 comprises 16 residues. CDR1 and CDR2 (germline): MNHEY, SVGEGT.

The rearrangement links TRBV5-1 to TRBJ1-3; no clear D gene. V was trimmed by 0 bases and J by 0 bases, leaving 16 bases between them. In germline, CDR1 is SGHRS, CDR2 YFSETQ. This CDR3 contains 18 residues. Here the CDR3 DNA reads TGCGCCAGCAGCTTGGGGGTCGGCGGGTCCCTCTCTGGAAACACCATATATTTT. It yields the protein CASSLGVGGSLSGNTIYF.

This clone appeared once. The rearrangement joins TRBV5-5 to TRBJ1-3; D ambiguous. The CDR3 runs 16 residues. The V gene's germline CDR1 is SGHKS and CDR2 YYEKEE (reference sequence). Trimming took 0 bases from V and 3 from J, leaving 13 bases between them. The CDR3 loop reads CASSLARTGSGNTIYF. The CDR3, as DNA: TGTGCCAGCAGCTTGGCAAGGACGGGGAGTGGAAACACCATATATTTT.

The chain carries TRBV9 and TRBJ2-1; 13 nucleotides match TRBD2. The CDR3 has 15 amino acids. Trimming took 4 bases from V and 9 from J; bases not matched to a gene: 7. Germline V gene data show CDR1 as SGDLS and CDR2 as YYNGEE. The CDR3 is CASSRTSGSPGEQFF. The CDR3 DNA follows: TGTGCCAGCAGCCGGACTAGCGGGAGTCCGGGTGAGCAGTTCTTC.

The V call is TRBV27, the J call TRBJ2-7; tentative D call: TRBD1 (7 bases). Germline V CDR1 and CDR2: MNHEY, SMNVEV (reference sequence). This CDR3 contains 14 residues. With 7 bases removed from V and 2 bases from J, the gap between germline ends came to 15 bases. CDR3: CASTNAGQPYEQYF. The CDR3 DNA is TGTGCCAGCACCAATGCGGGACAGCCCTACGAGCAGTACTTC.

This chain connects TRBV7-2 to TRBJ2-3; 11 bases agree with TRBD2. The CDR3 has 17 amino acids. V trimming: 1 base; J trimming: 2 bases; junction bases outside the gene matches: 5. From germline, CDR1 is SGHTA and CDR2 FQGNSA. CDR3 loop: CASSLDPSGGSTDTQYF. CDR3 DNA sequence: TGTGCCAGCAGCTTAGACCCTAGCGGGGGGTCCACAGATACGCAGTATTTT.